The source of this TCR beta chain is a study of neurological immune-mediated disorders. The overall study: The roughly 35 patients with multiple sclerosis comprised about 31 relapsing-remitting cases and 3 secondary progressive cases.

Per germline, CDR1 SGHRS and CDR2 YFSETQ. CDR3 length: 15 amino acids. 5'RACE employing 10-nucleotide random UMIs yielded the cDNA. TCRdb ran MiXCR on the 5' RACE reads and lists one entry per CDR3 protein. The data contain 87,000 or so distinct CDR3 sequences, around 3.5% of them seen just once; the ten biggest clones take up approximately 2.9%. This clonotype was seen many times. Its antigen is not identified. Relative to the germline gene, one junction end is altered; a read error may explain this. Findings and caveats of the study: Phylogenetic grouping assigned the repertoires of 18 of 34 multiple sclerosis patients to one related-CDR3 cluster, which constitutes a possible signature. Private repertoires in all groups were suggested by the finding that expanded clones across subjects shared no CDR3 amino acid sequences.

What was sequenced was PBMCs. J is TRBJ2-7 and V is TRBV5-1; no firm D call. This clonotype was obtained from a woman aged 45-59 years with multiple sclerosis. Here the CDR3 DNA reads TGCGCCAGCAGCTTTGGTCAGTCAAGCTCCTACGAGCGGTACTTC. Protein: CASSFGQSSSYERYF.